This T cell receptor beta chain was recorded in a study of blood T cell repertoires in COVID-19. Study as a whole: Specimens from acute and convalescent COVID-19 originated in the United States, Italy and Spain.

Looked up from germline, CDR1 is SGHTA and CDR2 is FQGNSA. This CDR3 has 14 residues. With V trimmed by 5 bases and J by 7 bases, 9 bases remained unmatched. Study processing details: Amplified reference gene primers provided the basis for estimating nucleated cell counts. Profiling relied on immunoSEQ multiplex PCR, and the TCRdb table lists in-frame clones only, not all of them. The V and J calls and clone size come from that table; D and trimming were worked out from the DNA. Of 350,000 to 500,000 clones listed, more than 70% are singletons. Participants' own reports of clinical history determined their cohort assignment.

The clonotype originates from a woman aged 18-29 years who had been exposed to COVID-19. Sequencing input: PBMCs or T cells enriched from blood (not recorded which). The chain combines TRBV7-2 with TRBJ1-2; 8 nucleotides line up with TRBD1. DNA of the CDR3: TGTGCCAGCAGCCCCACGACAGGGGTGGTTGGCTACACCTTC. Protein sequence: CASSPTTGVVGYTF. The full variable domain, in which reference TRBV7-2 and TRBJ1-2 provide the parts outside the CDR3, is GAGVSQSPSNKVTEKGKDVELRCDPISGHTALYWYRQSLGQGLEFLIYFQGNSAPDKSGLPSDRFSAERTGGSVSTLTIQRTQQEDSAVYLCASSPTTGVVGYTFGSGTRLTVV.